The present T cell receptor (beta chain) was sequenced within a study of OX40 agonist ivuxolimab in advanced cancers. Study-wide context: The costimulatory receptor OX40 (CD134) was targeted by ivuxolimab, a fully human IgG2 agonistic monoclonal antibody. Intravenous ivuxolimab was administered to patients every 2 weeks at six dose levels: 0.01, 0.1, 0.3, 1.5, 3 and 10 mg/kg. Prior anti-PD-1, anti-PD-L1 or anti-CTLA-4 therapy was permitted, and approximately 40% of dose-escalation patients had received checkpoint inhibitors. Of the roughly 51 patients in dose escalation, around 19 had hepatocellular carcinoma, some 15 had melanoma, 9 had renal cell carcinoma and 9 had head and neck cancer. The paper covers the monotherapy dose-escalation part of the phase I ivuxolimab trial, which included N = 52 patients. Peripheral TCRbeta sequencing was intended to test whether TCR sequence diversity was altered and clonal T-cell expansion was caused by ivuxolimab. In the dose-escalation cohort, around four fifths of patients were male, and the mean age was roughly 60 years with a range of 23 to 79. Partial responses were achieved by three dose-escalation patients, of whom one had hepatocellular carcinoma and two had cutaneous melanoma. On the study overall, not on this receptor specifically: After ivuxolimab, more expanded clones were found on average in CD8+ T cells than in CD4+ T cells. At doses of 0.1 to 3.0 mg/kg, clonal expansion of both CD4+ and CD8+ blood T cells was observed from baseline to week 6. In the 0.1-3.0 mg/kg groups, partial responders had among the lowest normalized peripheral clonal expansion, particularly in CD8+ T cells. Low levels of normalized T-cell clonal expansion were also shown by some nonresponding patients. The antigen specificity of the clonally expanded peripheral T cells was not determined.

Genomic DNA was isolated from the sorted cells so that the TCRbeta CDR3 region could be sequenced. The immunoSEQ Assay was used for sequencing of TCRbeta CDR3 regions. TCRdb carries this immuneACCESS record with in-frame sequences only. Its versions omit some clonotypes, under half of them owing to an unresolved V gene in the studies checked, with the rest unexplained. Present in this sample are 60,000 to 80,000 clones, around 85% of which were seen just once. 5% of the sample rests with the top ten. About this clone itself: The clone's antigen remains unknown. The input lacks base qualities; no much larger clone sits a single base away.

The trial excluded patients who had a history of autoimmune disease or who were on systemic immunosuppression. Peripheral blood for TCR sequencing was collected from all dose cohorts at baseline, on cycle 4 day 1, and on cycle 7 day 1. Samples were obtained from an open-label, multicenter, first-in-human phase I dose-escalation trial of ivuxolimab. Adults with locally advanced or metastatic head and neck squamous cell, hepatocellular, melanoma or renal cell carcinoma were enrolled in the trial. Before TCR sequencing, CD4+ and CD8+ T cells were separately sorted from peripheral blood. The germline V gene sets CDR1 to MNHNS and CDR2 to SASEGT. V lost 5 bases and J lost 7 bases, and the count of bases not matched to a germline gene is 6. Counted from cysteine to phenylalanine, this CDR3 has 13 amino acids. The sequence is cut down to CDR3 DNA, 39 bases in frame from base 1.

The sequence links TRBV6-1 to TRBJ1-1; 8 bases in between match TRBD1. The source material was CD4+ or CD8+ T cells sorted from blood, sampled in a trial of the OX40 agonist ivuxolimab. The TCR was taken from an adult with an advanced solid tumor such as melanoma, head and neck, liver or kidney cancer. The DNA sequence is as follows: TGTGCCAGCAGTTTGGACAGGGACTTTGAAGCTTTCTTT. Its protein product is CASSLDRDFEAFF.